Listed below are T cell receptor beta chains from one sample, sequenced in a study of identifying expanded T cells in peripheral blood. TCRdb's copy holds only in-frame clones and misses some; the assay was immunoSEQ multiplex PCR. The profile shows tens of thousands of clones, about four fifths of them singletons. Sequenced material: blood. Receptors originate from a person between 18 and 69 years old in good health. CDR3s leave out the opening cysteine and the closing phenylalanine or tryptophan. The order of the fields is V gene, CDR3 length, CDR3 protein.

>TRBV2|10
ASRELQYEQY
>TRBV28|13
ASSLFHGDFYGYT
>TRBV6-5|12
ASSPPSGRSESF
>TRBV6-6|9
ASSLGGTQY
>TRBV2|14
ASRDRTSGMYNEQF
>TRBV7-2|14
ASSLGRPGLNYGYT
>TRBV15|13
ATSRLRGDNYGYT
>TRBV9|12
ASSVPGQVGALH
>TRBV18|10
ASSTQQDEQY
>TRBV4-3|12
ASSQDSESYGYT
>TRBV6-5|12
ASSRGLANEKLF
>TRBV5-1|13
ASSGSNKNTGELF
>TRBV11-2|13
ASSAGTRSTGELF
>TRBV9|15
ASRAGTLLAGNQPQH
>TRBV6-1|12
ASRTGYNTGELF
>TRBV28|12
ASSLPGGNQPQH
>TRBV6-5|13
ASREGQGTYNEQF
>TRBV2|11
ASGLAGTDTQY
>TRBV29-1|10
SVKGENTEAF
>TRBV7-9|13
ASSLADKRWYEQY
>TRBV10-3|14
AISESTKGHDYGYT
>TRBV7-3|14
ASSPTRTGTGHEQY
>TRBV5-4|10
ASTTYGETQY
>TRBV19|14
ASSMGTAYSNQPQH
>TRBV28|14
ASSPGLAGEGNEQF
>TRBV2|10
ASSIIGSEAF
>TRBV4-2|13
ASSQDLRAGGQQF
>TRBV4-1|11
ASSHQGDGIAF
>TRBV29-1|10
SGGRDRGGQY
>TRBV15|16
ATSREYSGRATYNEQF
>TRBV18|12
ASSPPAGANVLT
>TRBV30|12
AWSFRDRNTEAF
>TRBV4-3|15
ASSQDLTGYSNQPQH
>TRBV6-1|13
ASSEIMGSSYEQY
>TRBV28|14
ASSPSGFLGYNEQF
>TRBV7-3|13
ASSAAFGRTDTQY
>TRBV9|14
ASSVGEGQGAYEQY
>TRBV28|14
ASIMGGRVGNTEAF
>TRBV7-2|11
ASSHSGANVLT
>TRBV5-4|12
ASSLSYSLSEQY
>TRBV6-4|12
ASSGLAGEDTQY
>TRBV5-4|10
ASSKIQETQY
>TRBV29-1|10
SGGGRRYGYT
>TRBV19|12
ASSMGQGSNEQF
>TRBV5-4|12
ASSFGTTTGELF
>TRBV7-9|12
ASSSRGREETQY
>TRBV27|16
ASSAAAGGFSGANVLT
>TRBV9|12
ASSVVAGSDEQY
>TRBV7-8|17
ASSFGRLAGVVSYNEQF
>TRBV5-8|11
ASSPLDSQPQH
>TRBV7-7|14
ASSQTAGGPGETQY
>TRBV19|12
ASRKGTRYTEAF
>TRBV28|11
ASIKGSGHGYT
>TRBV7-8|13
ASSLVFGSQETQY
>TRBV27|15
ASPQWTDRPPSYEQY